The T cell receptor beta chain described here comes from a study of T cells after yellow fever vaccination. Germline CDR1 MNHEY, CDR2 SMNVEV (reference sequence). V lost 3 bases to trimming and J lost 6 bases, with 12 bases between them. This CDR3 has 15 amino acids. TCRdb reprocessed the 5' RACE reads via MiXCR and lists one record per CDR3 protein. The sample holds 300,000 to 350,000 distinct CDR3 sequences, 4% seen once. This clonotype was seen a handful of times. This specimen consisted of PBMCs, obtained 5 days after the yellow fever booster vaccination. This TCR was sampled from a man younger than 30 who received the YFV17D yellow fever vaccine. The chain combines TRBV27 with TRBJ1-6, with D perhaps matching TRBD1 (6 bases). CDR3 region: CASSFRGTLNSPLHF. The CDR3, as DNA: TGTGCCAGCAGTTTTCGGGGGACACTTAATTCACCCCTCCACTTT.